Following are 27 T cell receptor beta chains from one sample sequenced in a study of OX40 agonist ivuxolimab in advanced cancers. Clones were sequenced by immunoSEQ multiplex PCR, and TCRdb holds only the in-frame ones, with some missing. In the table there are roughly 53,000 clones, 93% of which are singletons. Sequencing was performed on CD4+ or CD8+ T cells sorted from blood, taken in a trial of the OX40 agonist ivuxolimab. Receptors originate from an adult with an advanced solid tumor such as melanoma, head and neck, liver or kidney cancer.

This chain connects TRBV4-2 to TRBJ1-2, with unresolved D. Looked up from germline, CDR1 is LGHNA and CDR2 is YNFKEQ. There are 11 residues in the CDR3. Trimming took off 0 bases at V and 10 bases at J, with 6 bases between the two ends. CDR3 coding DNA: TGTGCCAGCAGCCAAGATAGGTCCTACACCTTC. This codes for CASSQDRSYTF.

The chain couples TRBV7-8 to TRBJ2-1, with no clear D. V was trimmed by 2 bases and J by 0 bases, leaving 8 bases between them. The CDR3 is made up of 15 amino acids. The germline CDR1 and CDR2 sequences are SGHVS and FQNEAQ. In nucleotides, the CDR3 is TGTGCCAGCAGCTTAAGAAGGCGCTCCTACAATGAGCAGTTCTTC. It specifies CASSLRRRSYNEQFF.

CDR3 sequence: CASSQRDSSYEQYF. The DNA of the CDR3 is TGCGCCAGCAGCCAGAGGGACAGCTCCTACGAGCAGTACTTC. The chain uses TRBV4-1 and TRBJ2-7; 7 nucleotides align to TRBD1. From germline, CDR1 is MGHRA and CDR2 YSYEKL. V trimming: 3 bases; J trimming: 0 bases; junction bases outside the gene matches: 2. CDR3 size: 14 residues.

V is TRBV6-1 and J is TRBJ2-7, with D possibly being TRBD1 or TRBD2 (5 bases each). The CDR3 has 14 amino acids. The V gene lost 2 bases and the J gene lost 3 bases, with 11 bases spanning the gap. Germline V gives CDR1 MNHNS, CDR2 SASEGT. The CDR3 is CASSESRGYYEQYF. The CDR3 DNA is TGTGCCAGCAGTGAATCCCGGGGCTACTACGAGCAGTACTTC.

This clone has more than one count but fewer than ten. No DNA is shown, since the ends of the CDR3 on it are uncertain; the CDR3 is the one TCRdb lists. V gene TRBV28 combines with J gene TRBJ2-7; the DNA was not used to check the table's D call, TRBD2. The germline CDR1 and CDR2 sequences are MDHEN and SYDVKM. Including both end residues, the CDR3 is 15 amino acids long. The CDR3 spells CASSSSSGRRSEQYF.

The chain combines TRBV4-3 with TRBJ2-7, with 8 bases that match TRBD1. CDR1 and CDR2 (germline): LGHNA, YSLEER. This CDR3 comprises 14 residues. V shed 10 bases and J 1 base; nucleotides not matched to a gene: 9. Here the CDR3 reads CATLGRTGSYEQYF. The CDR3 region has the DNA TGCGCCACCCTCGGAAGGACAGGGTCCTACGAGCAGTACTTC.

The chain is built from TRBV28 and TRBJ2-7, with 8 bases that match TRBD2. The V segment lost 5 bases and the J segment 4 bases; nucleotides outside the gene matches: 1. Germline-derived CDR1 and CDR2 are MDHEN and SYDVKM. CDR3 size: 12 residues. CDR3 DNA: TGTGCCAGCAGTACTAGCGGTTACGAGCAGTACTTC. This sequence encodes CASSTSGYEQYF.

Notes on this clone: The sample contains more than one DNA sequence encoding this CDR3. The chain couples TRBV7-9 to TRBJ2-7; the D is unclear. Trimming left V 5 bases short and J 2 bases short, with 4 bases between. The CDR3 spans 11 residues. Looked up from germline, CDR1 is SEHNR and CDR2 is FQNEAQ (reference sequence). The CDR3 DNA is TGTGCCAGCAGCCTCACCTACGAGCAGTACTTC. Translation: CASSLTYEQYF.

The chain couples TRBV6-5 to TRBJ2-7; 9 bases line up with TRBD1. The V gene end was trimmed by 4 bases and the J gene end by 3 bases; junction bases not matched to a gene: 10. CDR3 length: 16 amino acids. In germline, CDR1 is MNHEY, CDR2 SVGAGI. The CDR3 here is CASSLTGTGTDYEQYF. CDR3 nucleotide sequence: TGTGCCAGCAGTTTAACAGGGACAGGGACCGACTACGAGCAGTACTTC.

The chain joins TRBV4-3 to TRBJ1-2, with 7 bases aligning to TRBD1. Per germline, CDR1 LGHNA and CDR2 YSLEER. V shed 0 bases and J 2 bases; nucleotides not matched to a gene: 6. This CDR3 is built from 16 residues. CDR3 amino acids: CASSQDQGQRNYGYTF. DNA of the CDR3: TGCGCCAGCAGCCAAGATCAGGGACAGAGAAACTATGGCTACACCTTC.

The chain is built from TRBV10-1 and TRBJ2-5; 9 bases agree with TRBD2. This CDR3 has 16 amino acids. The V gene's germline CDR1 is WNHNN and CDR2 SYGVQD (reference sequence). V lost 2 bases and J lost 3; bases outside the gene matches: 7. Here the CDR3 reads CASSENLVAGEETQYF. In DNA form, the CDR3 reads TGCGCCAGCAGTGAGAATTTGGTAGCGGGAGAAGAGACCCAGTACTTC.

This sequence joins TRBV9 and TRBJ2-7; possibly TRBD1 for D (6 bases). Deletions cut 4 bases from V and 5 bases from J, with 10 bases between. CDR1 is SGDLS, CDR2 YYNGEE, per germline. The CDR3 runs to 12 residues. The CDR3 coding sequence is TGTGCCAGCAGCCAGGGGAACCACGAGCAGTACTTC. Translation: CASSQGNHEQYF.

The chain is built from TRBV6-5 and TRBJ1-1, with D uncertain. V was trimmed by 2 bases and J by 1 base, leaving 8 bases between them. The CDR3 has 14 residues. The germline V gene has CDR1 MNHEY and CDR2 SVGAGI. The CDR3 bases are TGTGCCAGCAGTTACGACGGAACGAACACTGAAGCTTTCTTT. Its translation is CASSYDGTNTEAFF.

The J gene is TRBJ2-7, the V gene TRBV28; D is uncertain. The CDR3 totals 11 residues. Between the trimmed V and J ends, which lost 3 bases and 5 bases, there was a span of 5 bases. From germline, CDR1 is MDHEN and CDR2 SYDVKM. The CDR3 is CASSFSHEQYF. The CDR3 nucleotides are TGTGCCAGCAGTTTTAGCCACGAGCAGTACTTC.

This rearrangement joins TRBV6-5 to TRBJ2-1, with D perhaps given as TRBD1 or TRBD2 (5 bases each). Looked up from germline, CDR1 is MNHEY and CDR2 is SVGAGI. Trimming cost V 0 bases and J 6 bases, with 12 bases left between them. The CDR3 contains 15 residues. The CDR3 sequence is CASSYSGRGFNEQFF. For the CDR3, the DNA is TGTGCCAGCAGTTACTCGGGACGGGGATTCAATGAGCAGTTCTTC.

The chain links TRBV30 to TRBJ1-2; TRBD1 is a possible D gene (5 bases). CDR1 and CDR2 from the germline V gene are GTSNPN and SVGIG (reference sequence). The CDR3 is made up of 13 amino acids. Trimming shortened V by 4 bases and J by 3 bases, and 12 bases separated the two germline ends. The CDR3 nucleotides are TGTGCCTGGACAGGGTACACCCACTATGGCTACACCTTC. Its protein is CAWTGYTHYGYTF.

As for this clone: Other DNA sequences from this sample encode an identical CDR3 as well. The J gene is TRBJ2-6, the V gene TRBV6-5; D gene ambiguous. CDR1 is MNHEY and CDR2 is SVGAGI in the germline V gene. The CDR3 is 13 residues long. Trimming pared 0 bases from V and 3 bases from J, leaving 0 bases between. CDR3 DNA: TGTGCCAGCAGTTACTCTGGGGCCAACGTCCTGACTTTC. Its translation is CASSYSGANVLTF.

The chain recombines TRBV11-1 with TRBJ2-3, with D perhaps matching TRBD1 or TRBD2 (8 bases each). Trimming removed 6 bases at V and 2 bases at J, with 27 bases between. Germline loops: CDR1 SGHAT, CDR2 FQDESV (reference sequence). CDR3 length equals 19 residues. The chain's CDR3 is CASRDRDLSGAHFTDTQYF. As DNA, the CDR3 is TGTGCCAGCAGGGACAGGGACCTTAGCGGGGCGCACTTCACAGATACGCAGTATTTT.

The rearrangement links TRBV28 to TRBJ1-1, with unresolved D. Deletions cut 2 bases from V and 8 bases from J, with 6 bases between. This CDR3 has 11 amino acids. Germline V gene lookup returns CDR1 MDHEN and CDR2 SYDVKM. The CDR3 reads CASSLRQEAFF. CDR3 nucleotides: TGTGCCAGCAGTTTACGCCAAGAAGCTTTCTTT.

The V gene is TRBV27, the J gene TRBJ2-1; D tentatively fits TRBD1 or TRBD2 (5 bases each). Trimming took off 7 bases at V and 8 bases at J, with 15 bases between the two ends. The CDR3 spans 13 residues. Germline-derived CDR1 and CDR2 are MNHEY and SMNVEV (reference sequence). CDR3 in DNA: TGTGCCAGCACCCAAGGGGACCCGGATGAGCAGTTCTTC. This gives the protein CASTQGDPDEQFF.

This rearrangement joins TRBV7-9 to TRBJ2-7, with 8 bases identical to TRBD1. Germline loops: CDR1 SEHNR, CDR2 FQNEAQ (reference sequence). Trimming removed 6 bases from V and 2 bases from J; junction bases left unmatched: 9. The CDR3 contains 15 residues. In DNA form, the CDR3 reads TGTGCCAGCAGTCCTACAATACAGGGGGCCTACGAGCAGTACTTC. Translation: CASSPTIQGAYEQYF.

This chain connects TRBV7-9 to TRBJ2-1; 10 bases map to TRBD1. The CDR3 has 14 amino acids. Germline V gene sequence: CDR1 SEHNR, CDR2 FQNEAQ (reference sequence). V was clipped by 5 bases and J by 10 bases; unmatched bases: 8. The CDR3 coding sequence is TGTGCCAGCAGCCTCGACAGGGGGCTATGGGAGCAGTTCTTC. Its protein is CASSLDRGLWEQFF. Filled out from reference TRBV7-9 and TRBJ2-1, the complete variable domain reads DTGVSQNPRHKITKRGQNVTFRCDPISEHNRLYWYRQTLGQGPEFLTYFQNEAQLEKSRLLSDRFSAERPKGSFSTLEIQRTEQGDSAMYLCASSLDRGLWEQFFGPGTRLTVL.

This chain connects TRBV15 to TRBJ2-7; D might be TRBD1 or TRBD2, each matching 5 bases. The CDR3 is 15 residues long. Looked up from germline, CDR1 is LNHNV and CDR2 is YYDKDF (reference sequence). Trimming cost V 5 bases and J 1 base, with 15 bases left between them. The CDR3: CATSPPQGGSYEQYF. The CDR3 DNA follows: TGTGCCACCAGCCCTCCCCAGGGCGGGTCCTACGAGCAGTACTTC.

This CDR3 is CASSPGQTYEQYF. As DNA, the CDR3 is TGTGCCAGCAGCCCTGGACAGACCTACGAGCAGTACTTC. The V and J genes are TRBV6-5 and TRBJ2-7; weak D call: TRBD1 (6 bases). The germline V gene has CDR1 MNHEY and CDR2 SVGAGI. The CDR3 has 13 amino acids. V was trimmed by 6 bases and J by 2 bases, leaving 11 bases between them.

The count of this clone is one. As DNA, the CDR3 is TGTGCCAGCAGTTTTTCTCATACCTACGAGCAGTACTTC. Protein: CASSFSHTYEQYF. The chain has TRBV28 and TRBJ2-7; D is undetermined. V lost 3 bases to trimming and J lost 2 bases, with 8 bases between them. The CDR3 totals 13 residues. Germline V gives CDR1 MDHEN, CDR2 SYDVKM.

The chain joins TRBV2 to TRBJ1-2; 7 bases are a match to TRBD1. Per germline, CDR1 SNHLY and CDR2 FYNNEI. There are 11 residues in the CDR3. J gave up 7 bases and V 6 bases, and 2 bases lay outside the gene matches. The CDR3 is CASRQGGGYTF. CDR3 nucleotides: TGTGCCAGCAGGCAGGGGGGTGGCTACACCTTC.

The V call is TRBV4-3, the J call TRBJ1-2, with D perhaps matching TRBD1 (6 bases). CDR1 and CDR2 from the germline V gene are LGHNA and YSLEER. This CDR3 has 17 amino acids. Deletions cut 0 bases from V and 4 bases from J, with 18 bases between. In DNA form, the CDR3 reads TGCGCCAGCAGCCAAGAAGTGCAGGGGAGCGTTAGCTATGGCTACACCTTC. This gives the protein CASSQEVQGSVSYGYTF.